The 23 T cell receptor beta chains below were found in one sample sequenced in a study of radiotherapy plus CTLA-4 blockade in lung cancer. Sequenced by immunoSEQ multiplex PCR; TCRdb stores in-frame clones only, minus some. The sample has roughly 90,000 clones; about 91% are singletons. The specimen comprised peripheral blood, sampled from a patient treated with radiotherapy plus ipilimumab. The receptors derive from a human donor with non-small cell lung cancer that progressed on radiotherapy plus ipilimumab.

The CDR3 nucleotides are TGTGCCAGTAATCCTCAGGGGGGTCTCTATGGCTACACCTTC. It is translated as CASNPQGGLYGYTF. V is TRBV19 and J is TRBJ1-2; 7 bases agree with TRBD1. The germline CDR1 and CDR2 sequences are LNHDA and SQIVND (reference sequence). The J segment lost 4 bases and the V segment lost 7 bases, leaving 9 bases of the junction unmatched. The CDR3 covers 14 residues.

V and J are TRBV11-2 and TRBJ2-7; 14 positions match TRBD2. The ends lost 1 base at V and 3 bases at J; junction bases unmatched: 8. Germline V gene sequence: CDR1 SGHAT, CDR2 FQNNGV. The CDR3 consists of 18 residues. The DNA for the CDR3 is TGTGCCAGCAGCTTAGGCATGGGGACTAGCGGGAGCTTCTACGAGCAGTACTTC. Translating gives CASSLGMGTSGSFYEQYF.

This clone has just one count. V gene TRBV5-1 combines with J gene TRBJ2-7; D may be TRBD2 (5 bases). V gave up 7 bases and J gave up 3 bases, with 20 bases separating them. Germline values: CDR1 SGHRS, CDR2 YFSETQ. This CDR3 contains 15 residues. The CDR3 sequence: CASSRDGTAGYEQYF. For the CDR3, the DNA is TGCGCCAGCTCTAGAGACGGCACCGCGGGCTACGAGCAGTACTTC.

The chain links TRBV27 to TRBJ2-5; 8 bases are a match to TRBD2. With 3 bases clipped from V and 7 bases from J, the junction kept 7 bases outside the gene matches. Germline lookup yields CDR1 MNHEY and CDR2 SMNVEV (reference sequence). The CDR3 has 14 residues. The CDR3 is CASSFGREDWTQYF. CDR3 DNA sequence: TGTGCCAGCAGTTTTGGGCGGGAGGATTGGACCCAGTACTTC.

The rearrangement links TRBV21-1 to TRBJ2-4; the D call TRBD1 from the table was never checked on the DNA. TRBV21-1 is termed a pseudogene. This CDR3 comprises 20 residues. CDR3 DNA sequence: TGTGCCAGCAGCTTTTCTTCGGGAACAGGGAACACACTAGCCAAAAACATTCAGTACTTC. As protein: CASSFSSGTGNTLAKNIQYF.

V is TRBV7-9 and J is TRBJ2-5; 11 bases are shared with TRBD2. From germline, CDR1 is SEHNR and CDR2 FQNEAQ (reference sequence). Trimming cost V 5 bases and J 3 bases; bases outside gene matches: 2. CDR3 size: 14 residues. The DNA of the CDR3 is TGTGCCAGCAGCCCGACTAGCGGGAAAGAGACCCAGTACTTC. This encodes CASSPTSGKETQYF. The full variable domain, with the rest looked up from reference TRBV7-9 and TRBJ2-5, is DTGVSQNPRHKITKRGQNVTFRCDPISEHNRLYWYRQTLGQGPEFLTYFQNEAQLEKSRLLSDRFSAERPKGSFSTLEIQRTEQGDSAMYLCASSPTSGKETQYFGPGTRLLVL.

This sequence joins TRBV4-2 and TRBJ2-1; 9 bases are shared with TRBD2. This CDR3 is built from 17 residues. In germline, CDR1 is LGHNA, CDR2 YNFKEQ. Trimming took 2 bases from V and 3 from J; bases not matched to a gene: 8. CDR3 nucleotides: TGTGCCAGCAGCCAACTACAAGCGGGAGGATTCTACAATGAGCAGTTCTTC. Its protein is CASSQLQAGGFYNEQFF.

The CDR3 protein is CASSLTPSTNYGYTF. The CDR3 bases are TGTGCCAGCAGCTTAACCCCCTCTACGAACTATGGCTACACCTTC. The rearrangement links TRBV5-5 to TRBJ1-2; no definite D call. CDR1 and CDR2 (germline): SGHKS, YYEKEE (reference sequence). The V and J ends lost 2 bases and 2 bases respectively, with 13 bases between them. The CDR3 consists of 15 residues.

The chain has TRBV19 and TRBJ2-7; the match to TRBD2 covers 9 bases. The ends lost 5 bases at V and 0 bases at J; junction bases unmatched: 5. The CDR3 consists of 15 residues. Germline CDR1 is LNHDA and CDR2 is SQIVND (reference sequence). This CDR3 is CASSPLAGVSYEQYF. CDR3 nucleotides: TGTGCCAGTAGTCCCTTAGCGGGAGTCTCCTACGAGCAGTACTTC.

The V gene is TRBV4-2, the J gene TRBJ1-1, with D unclear. Germline V lookup: CDR1 LGHNA, CDR2 YNFKEQ. Trimming stripped 1 base from V and 5 bases from J, with 11 bases between. The CDR3 is 14 amino acids. CDR3 nucleotides: TGTGCCAGCAGCCAAGGGATACGAGGGACTGAAGCTTTCTTT. Its translation: CASSQGIRGTEAFF.

The rearrangement uses TRBV9 and TRBJ1-1, with 7 bases fitting TRBD1. Germline V gives CDR1 SGDLS, CDR2 YYNGEE. J lost 2 bases, V lost 0 bases, and 4 bases had no gene match. This CDR3 has 15 residues. The CDR3: CASSVAAGGNTEAFF. The CDR3 nucleotides read TGTGCCAGCAGCGTAGCTGCAGGGGGAAACACTGAAGCTTTCTTT.

The chain joins TRBV6-1 to TRBJ1-1, with D uncertain. Deletions cut 8 bases from V and 1 base from J, with 17 bases between. Germline CDR1 reads MNHNS; CDR2 reads SASEGT. The CDR3 sequence is 15 residues long. As DNA, the CDR3 is TGTGCCAGCGTCCTGGGAAACCAAGGGAACACTGAAGCTTTCTTT. This encodes CASVLGNQGNTEAFF.

This chain connects TRBV30 to TRBJ2-3; 7 bases match TRBD2. The junction had 4 bases not matched to a gene; V was cut back by 2 bases and J by 2 bases. The V gene's germline CDR1 is GTSNPN and CDR2 SVGIG (reference sequence). CDR3 length: 14 amino acids. CDR3 nucleotide sequence: TGTGCCTGGAGTCGAGCGGGGTTCACAGATACGCAGTATTTT. This codes for CAWSRAGFTDTQYF. The variable domain in full, completed from reference TRBV30 and TRBJ2-3, reads SQTIHQWPATLVQPVGSPLSLECTVEGTSNPNLYWYRQAAGRGLQLLFYSVGIGQISSEVPQNLSASRPQDRQFILSSKKLLLSDSGFYLCAWSRAGFTDTQYFGPGTRLTVL.

Here the CDR3 reads CASSVGRDTDTQYF. The CDR3 DNA reads TGTGCCAGCAGTGTGGGCAGGGATACAGATACGCAGTATTTT. The gene calls are TRBV6-5 and TRBJ2-3; a weak D match, TRBD1 (5 bases). CDR3 length: 14 residues. V was trimmed by 5 bases and J by 3 bases, leaving 12 bases between them. Per germline, CDR1 MNHEY and CDR2 SVGAGI.

The chain carries TRBV2 and TRBJ2-4; TRBD1 matches 9 bases. V was pared by 4 bases and J by 8 bases, with 9 bases of the junction left unmatched. The CDR3 sequence is 15 residues long. Germline V gene lookup returns CDR1 SNHLY and CDR2 FYNNEI. The CDR3 sequence is CASSVEGTGWDIQYF. For the CDR3, the DNA is TGTGCCAGCAGTGTCGAAGGGACAGGGTGGGACATTCAGTACTTC. The full variable domain, rest sourced from reference TRBV2 and TRBJ2-4, is EPEVTQTPSHQVTQMGQEVILRCVPISNHLYFYWYRQILGQKVEFLVSFYNNEISEKSEIFDDQFSVERPDGSNFTLKIRSTKLEDSAMYFCASSVEGTGWDIQYFGAGTRLSVL.

The CDR3 protein is CASGPGGNTEAFF. DNA for the CDR3: TGCGCCAGCGGACCGGGAGGGAACACTGAAGCTTTCTTT. V is TRBV5-1 and J is TRBJ1-1; D gene ambiguous. V was clipped by 7 bases and J by 1 base, with 11 bases between them. In germline, CDR1 is SGHRS, CDR2 YFSETQ. This CDR3 region has 13 residues.

This chain uses TRBV5-1 with TRBJ2-3; D gene unclear. CDR1 is SGHRS, CDR2 YFSETQ, per germline. Trimming pared 5 bases from V and 3 bases from J, leaving 7 bases between. The CDR3 consists of 12 residues. For the CDR3, the DNA is TGCGCCAGCAGTAGGGAAACAGATACGCAGTATTTT. This encodes CASSRETDTQYF.

The table lists this clone with a count of one. This chain links TRBV18 with TRBJ2-6; tentative D call: TRBD2 (5 bases). The ends were cut back, 3 bases at V and 1 base at J, with 13 bases in the middle. This CDR3 spans 17 amino acids. Per the germline V gene, CDR1 is KGHSH and CDR2 is LQKENI. CDR3 protein: CASSPGGSSSGANVLTF. The CDR3 DNA follows: TGTGCCAGCTCACCGGGCGGGTCCTCGTCTGGGGCCAACGTCCTGACTTTC.

This clone was observed a few times. The V call is TRBV5-8, the J call TRBJ1-5; 7 bases map to TRBD1. Germline V CDR1 and CDR2: SGHTS, YDEGEE. The V gene end was trimmed by 6 bases and the J gene end by 5 bases; junction bases not matched to a gene: 14. This CDR3 comprises 16 residues. The CDR3: CASNPTGTGEYQPQHF. The CDR3 nucleotides read TGTGCCAGCAACCCGACCGGAACAGGGGAGTATCAGCCCCAGCATTTT.

The chain combines TRBV2 with TRBJ2-2; a weak D match, TRBD2 (6 bases). The germline V gene has CDR1 SNHLY and CDR2 FYNNEI. Between the trimmed V and J ends, which lost 6 bases and 4 bases, there was a span of 15 bases. CDR3 size: 15 residues. CDR3 residues: CASRVSAGSTGELFF. In DNA form, the CDR3 reads TGTGCCAGCAGGGTCTCCGCGGGGTCCACCGGGGAGCTGTTTTTT.

This clone was recorded only once. This chain joins TRBV5-4 and TRBJ2-7; D uncertain. CDR3 length equals 13 residues. CDR1 is SGHNT and CDR2 is YYREEE in the germline V gene (reference sequence). V dropped 5 bases and J dropped 7 bases, with 16 bases sitting between them. Here the CDR3 reads CASRLNPAGEQYF. The CDR3 coding sequence is TGTGCCAGCAGGCTTAACCCGGCCGGTGAGCAGTACTTC.

This chain connects TRBV21-1 to TRBJ2-1; no check of the table's D call, TRBD1, against the DNA was made. TRBV21-1 counts as a pseudogene. CDR3 length equals 12 residues. The CDR3 nucleotides are TGTGCCAGCAGCCAAACAGGGATTGAGCAGTTCTTC. It yields the protein CASSQTGIEQFF.

The chain has TRBV27 and TRBJ2-3; possibly TRBD2 for D (6 bases). The CDR3 is made up of 15 amino acids. Trimming removed 3 bases from V and 0 bases from J, with 10 bases in between. The germline gives CDR1 MNHEY, CDR2 SMNVEV (reference sequence). The DNA of the CDR3 is TGTGCCAGCAGTTTGCGGGACCGCAGCACAGATACGCAGTATTTT. Translated: CASSLRDRSTDTQYF.